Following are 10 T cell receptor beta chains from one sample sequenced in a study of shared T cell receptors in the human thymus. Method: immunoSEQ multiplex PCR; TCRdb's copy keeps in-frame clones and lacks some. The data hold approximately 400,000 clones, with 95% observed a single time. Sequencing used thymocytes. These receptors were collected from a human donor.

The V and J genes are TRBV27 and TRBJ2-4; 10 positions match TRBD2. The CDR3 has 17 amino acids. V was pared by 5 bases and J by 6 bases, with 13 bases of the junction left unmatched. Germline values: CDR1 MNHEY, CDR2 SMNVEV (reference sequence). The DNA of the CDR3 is TGTGCCAGCAGTCCCGCAAAGCGGGAGGGCCGGGGAAACATTCAGTACTTC. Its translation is CASSPAKREGRGNIQYF.

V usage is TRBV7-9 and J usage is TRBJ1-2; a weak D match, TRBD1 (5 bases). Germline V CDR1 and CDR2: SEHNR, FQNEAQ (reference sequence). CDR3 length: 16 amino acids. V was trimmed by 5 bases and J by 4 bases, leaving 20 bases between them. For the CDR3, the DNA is TGTGCCAGCAGCACACCTCGACGCGACACAGGCTATGGCTACACCTTC. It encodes CASSTPRRDTGYGYTF.

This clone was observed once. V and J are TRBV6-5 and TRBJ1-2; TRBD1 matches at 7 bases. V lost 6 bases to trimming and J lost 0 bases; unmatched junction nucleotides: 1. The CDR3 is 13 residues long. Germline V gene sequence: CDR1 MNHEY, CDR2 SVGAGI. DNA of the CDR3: TGTGCCAGCAGCGACAGGGCTAACTATGGCTACACCTTC. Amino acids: CASSDRANYGYTF.

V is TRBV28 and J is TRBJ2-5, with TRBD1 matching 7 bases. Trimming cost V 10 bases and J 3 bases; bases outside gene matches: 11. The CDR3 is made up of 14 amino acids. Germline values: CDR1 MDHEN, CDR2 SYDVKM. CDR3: CAILRQGEEETQYF. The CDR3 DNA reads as TGTGCCATCCTTCGACAGGGTGAGGAAGAGACCCAGTACTTC.

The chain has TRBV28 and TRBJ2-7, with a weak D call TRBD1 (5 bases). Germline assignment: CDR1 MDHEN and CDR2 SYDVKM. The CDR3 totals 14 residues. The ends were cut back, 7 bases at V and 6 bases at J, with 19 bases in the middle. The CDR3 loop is CASTPEGAQFEQYF. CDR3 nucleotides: TGTGCCAGCACGCCTGAAGGGGCCCAGTTCGAGCAGTACTTC. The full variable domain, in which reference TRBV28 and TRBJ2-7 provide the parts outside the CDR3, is DVKVTQSSRYLVKRTGEKVFLECVQDMDHENMFWYRQDPGLGLRLIYFSYDVKMKEKGDIPEGYSVSREKKERFSLILESASTNQTSMYLCASTPEGAQFEQYFGPGTRLTVT.

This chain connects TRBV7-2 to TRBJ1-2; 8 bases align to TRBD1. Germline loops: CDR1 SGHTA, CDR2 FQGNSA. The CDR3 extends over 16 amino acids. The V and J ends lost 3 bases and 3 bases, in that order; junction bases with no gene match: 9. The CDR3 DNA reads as TGTGCCAGCAGCTTTTGGAAGGACAGGGACCACTATGGCTACACCTTC. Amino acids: CASSFWKDRDHYGYTF. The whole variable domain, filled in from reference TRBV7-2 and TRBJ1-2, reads GAGVSQSPSNKVTEKGKDVELRCDPISGHTALYWYRQSLGQGLEFLIYFQGNSAPDKSGLPSDRFSAERTGGSVSTLTIQRTQQEDSAVYLCASSFWKDRDHYGYTFGSGTRLTVV.

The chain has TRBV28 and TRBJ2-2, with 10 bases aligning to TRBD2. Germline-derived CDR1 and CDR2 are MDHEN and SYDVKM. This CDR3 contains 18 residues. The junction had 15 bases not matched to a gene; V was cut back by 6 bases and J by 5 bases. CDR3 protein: CASRTMPTSGTRTGELFF. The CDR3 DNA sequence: TGTGCCAGCAGGACCATGCCCACTAGCGGGACTCGGACCGGGGAGCTGTTTTTT.

DNA of the CDR3: TGTGCCAGCAGCTTGCGCTGGCCATCTCAAGAGACCCAGTACTTC. Its translation is CASSLRWPSQETQYF. This sequence joins TRBV5-4 and TRBJ2-5; D remains unclear. Trimming took 1 base from V and 2 from J, leaving 12 bases between them. The germline V gene has CDR1 SGHNT and CDR2 YYREEE (reference sequence). The CDR3 length is 15 residues.

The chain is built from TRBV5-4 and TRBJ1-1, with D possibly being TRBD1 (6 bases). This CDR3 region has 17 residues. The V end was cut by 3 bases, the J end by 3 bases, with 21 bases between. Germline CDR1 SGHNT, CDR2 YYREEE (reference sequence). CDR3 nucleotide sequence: TGTGCCAGCAGCTCCCGGGATACAAGGGGGGAGGACACTGAAGCTTTCTTT. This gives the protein CASSSRDTRGEDTEAFF.

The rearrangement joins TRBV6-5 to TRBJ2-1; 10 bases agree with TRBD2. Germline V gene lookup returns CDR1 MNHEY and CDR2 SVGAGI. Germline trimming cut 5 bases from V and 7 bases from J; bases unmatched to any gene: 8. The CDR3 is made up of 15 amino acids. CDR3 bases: TGTGCCAGCAGTCTTCCGGGACTAGCGTGGAATGAGCAGTTCTTC. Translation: CASSLPGLAWNEQFF.